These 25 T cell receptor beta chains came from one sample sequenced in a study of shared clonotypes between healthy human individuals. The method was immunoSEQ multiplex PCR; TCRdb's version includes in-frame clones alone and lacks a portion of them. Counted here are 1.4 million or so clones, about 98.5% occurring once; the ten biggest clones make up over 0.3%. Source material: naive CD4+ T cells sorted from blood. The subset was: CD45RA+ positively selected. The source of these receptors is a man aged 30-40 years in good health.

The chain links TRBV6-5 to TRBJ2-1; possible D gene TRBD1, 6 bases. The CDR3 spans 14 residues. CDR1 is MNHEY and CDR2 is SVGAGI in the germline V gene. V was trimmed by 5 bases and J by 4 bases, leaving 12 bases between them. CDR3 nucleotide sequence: TGTGCCAGCAGTCTTCGGGACACTTACAATGAGCAGTTCTTC. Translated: CASSLRDTYNEQFF.

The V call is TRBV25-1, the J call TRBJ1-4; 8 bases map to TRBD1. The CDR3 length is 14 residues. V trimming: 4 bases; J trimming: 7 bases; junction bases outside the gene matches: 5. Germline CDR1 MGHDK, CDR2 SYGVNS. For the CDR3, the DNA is TGTGCCAGCAGTGTGACAGGGGACACTGAAAAACTGTTTTTT. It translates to CASSVTGDTEKLFF.

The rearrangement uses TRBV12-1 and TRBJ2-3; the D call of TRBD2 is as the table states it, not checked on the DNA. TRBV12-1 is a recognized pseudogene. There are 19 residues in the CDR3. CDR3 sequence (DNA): TGTGCCAGCAGCTTGAGCTCCCGGGCGGGAGCGAACTTCACAGATACGCAGTATTTT. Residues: CASSLSSRAGANFTDTQYF.

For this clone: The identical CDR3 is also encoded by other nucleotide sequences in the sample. The CDR3 DNA sequence: TGTGCCAGCAGCTTACTGCGGAATGAGCAGTTCTTC. The encoded protein is CASSLLRNEQFF. The chain uses TRBV7-2 and TRBJ2-1; D unresolved. Per germline, CDR1 SGHTA and CDR2 FQGNSA. CDR3 length: 12 amino acids. Trimming removed 2 bases at V and 7 bases at J, with 6 bases between. Based on the CDR3 plus reference TRBV7-2 and TRBJ2-1, the full variable domain is GAGVSQSPSNKVTEKGKDVELRCDPISGHTALYWYRQSLGQGLEFLIYFQGNSAPDKSGLPSDRFSAERTGGSVSTLTIQRTQQEDSAVYLCASSLLRNEQFFGPGTRLTVL.

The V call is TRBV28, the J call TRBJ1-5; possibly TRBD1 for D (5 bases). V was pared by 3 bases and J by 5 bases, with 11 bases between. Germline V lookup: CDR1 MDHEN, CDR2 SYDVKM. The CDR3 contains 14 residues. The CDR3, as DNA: TGTGCCAGCAGTTTCGGGGGGAGATATCAGCCCCAGCATTTT. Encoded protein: CASSFGGRYQPQHF.

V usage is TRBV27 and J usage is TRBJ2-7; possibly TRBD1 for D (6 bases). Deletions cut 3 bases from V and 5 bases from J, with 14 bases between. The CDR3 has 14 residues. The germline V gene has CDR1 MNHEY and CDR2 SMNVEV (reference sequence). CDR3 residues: CASSFIRGSNEQYF. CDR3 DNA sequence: TGTGCCAGCAGTTTCATCAGGGGTTCCAACGAGCAGTACTTC.

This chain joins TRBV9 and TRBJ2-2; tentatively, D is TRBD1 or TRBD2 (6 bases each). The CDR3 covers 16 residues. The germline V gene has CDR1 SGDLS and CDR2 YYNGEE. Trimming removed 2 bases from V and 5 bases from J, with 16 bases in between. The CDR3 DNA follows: TGTGCCAGCAGCGTTAATCGGGAGAGGGGGACCGGGGAGCTGTTTTTT. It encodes CASSVNRERGTGELFF.

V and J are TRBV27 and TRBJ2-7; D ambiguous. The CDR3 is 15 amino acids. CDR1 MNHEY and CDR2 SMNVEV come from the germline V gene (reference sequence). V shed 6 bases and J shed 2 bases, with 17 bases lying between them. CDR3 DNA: TGTGCCAGCAGGCCCTACCGGGCGAGGCCCTACGAGCAGTACTTC. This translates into CASRPYRARPYEQYF.

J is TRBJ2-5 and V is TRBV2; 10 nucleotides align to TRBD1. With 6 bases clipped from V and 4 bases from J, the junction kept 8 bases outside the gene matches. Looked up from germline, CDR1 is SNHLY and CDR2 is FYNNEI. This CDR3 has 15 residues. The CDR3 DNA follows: TGTGCCAGCAGGGGAGGACAGGGGGTAAGAGAGACCCAGTACTTC. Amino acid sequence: CASRGGQGVRETQYF.

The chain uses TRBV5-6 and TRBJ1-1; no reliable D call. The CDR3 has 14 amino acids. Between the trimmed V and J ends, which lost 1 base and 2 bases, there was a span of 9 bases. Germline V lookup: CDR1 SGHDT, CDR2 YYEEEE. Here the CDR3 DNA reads TGTGCCAGCAGCTTGTTTACGGTAAACACTGAAGCTTTCTTT. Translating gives CASSLFTVNTEAFF.

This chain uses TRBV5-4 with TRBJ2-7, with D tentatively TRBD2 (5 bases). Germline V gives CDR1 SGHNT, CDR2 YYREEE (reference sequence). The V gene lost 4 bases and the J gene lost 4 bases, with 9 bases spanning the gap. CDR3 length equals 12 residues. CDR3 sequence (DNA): TGTGCCAGCAGCAAGGACTGGTACGAGCAGTACTTC. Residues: CASSKDWYEQYF. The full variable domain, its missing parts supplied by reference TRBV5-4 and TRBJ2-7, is ETGVTQSPTHLIKTRGQQVTLRCSSQSGHNTVSWYQQALGQGPQFIFQYYREEENGRGNFPPRFSGLQFPNYSSELNVNALELDDSALYLCASSKDWYEQYFGPGTRLTVT.

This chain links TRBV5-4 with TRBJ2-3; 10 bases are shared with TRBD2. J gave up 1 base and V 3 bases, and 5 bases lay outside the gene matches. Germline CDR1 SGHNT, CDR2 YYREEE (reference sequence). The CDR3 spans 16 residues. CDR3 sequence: CASSSYLAGGTDTQYF. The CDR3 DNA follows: TGTGCCAGCAGCTCGTACCTAGCGGGGGGCACAGATACGCAGTATTTT.

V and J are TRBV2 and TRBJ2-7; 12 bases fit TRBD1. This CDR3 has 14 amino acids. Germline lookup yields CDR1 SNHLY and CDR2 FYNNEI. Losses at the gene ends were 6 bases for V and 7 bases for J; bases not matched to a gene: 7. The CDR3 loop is CASRTGTGGGEQYF. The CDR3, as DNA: TGTGCCAGCAGGACCGGGACAGGGGGCGGTGAGCAGTACTTC.

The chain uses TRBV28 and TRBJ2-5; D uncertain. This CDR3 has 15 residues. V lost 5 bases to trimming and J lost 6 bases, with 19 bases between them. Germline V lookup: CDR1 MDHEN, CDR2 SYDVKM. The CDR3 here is CASSGETGIQKTQYF. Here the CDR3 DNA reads TGTGCCAGCAGTGGGGAAACCGGAATCCAGAAGACCCAGTACTTC. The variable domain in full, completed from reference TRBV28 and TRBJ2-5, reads DVKVTQSSRYLVKRTGEKVFLECVQDMDHENMFWYRQDPGLGLRLIYFSYDVKMKEKGDIPEGYSVSREKKERFSLILESASTNQTSMYLCASSGETGIQKTQYFGPGTRLLVL.

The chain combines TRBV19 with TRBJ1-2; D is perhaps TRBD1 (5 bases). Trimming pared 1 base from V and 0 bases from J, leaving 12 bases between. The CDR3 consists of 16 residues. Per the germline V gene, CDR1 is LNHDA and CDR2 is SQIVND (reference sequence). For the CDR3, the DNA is TGTGCCAGTAGTATAGGTCCGGGACGGCCTAACTATGGCTACACCTTC. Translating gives CASSIGPGRPNYGYTF.

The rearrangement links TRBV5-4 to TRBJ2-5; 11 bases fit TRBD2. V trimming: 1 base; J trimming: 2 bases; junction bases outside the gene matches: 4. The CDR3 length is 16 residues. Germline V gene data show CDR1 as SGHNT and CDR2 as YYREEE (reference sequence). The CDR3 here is CASSLSSGRAQETQYF. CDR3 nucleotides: TGTGCCAGCAGCTTGAGTAGCGGGAGGGCACAAGAGACCCAGTACTTC.

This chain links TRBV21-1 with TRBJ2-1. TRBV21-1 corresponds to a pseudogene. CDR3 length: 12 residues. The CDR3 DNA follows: TGTGCCAGCGACGATGGGGACAATGAGCAGTTCTTC. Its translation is CASDDGDNEQFF.

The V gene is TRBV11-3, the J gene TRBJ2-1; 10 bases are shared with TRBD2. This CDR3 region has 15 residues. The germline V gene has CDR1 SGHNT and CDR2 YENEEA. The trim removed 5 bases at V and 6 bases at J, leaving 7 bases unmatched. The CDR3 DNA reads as TGTGCCAGCAGCCCAACTAGCGGGGCGTTCAATGAGCAGTTCTTC. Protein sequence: CASSPTSGAFNEQFF.

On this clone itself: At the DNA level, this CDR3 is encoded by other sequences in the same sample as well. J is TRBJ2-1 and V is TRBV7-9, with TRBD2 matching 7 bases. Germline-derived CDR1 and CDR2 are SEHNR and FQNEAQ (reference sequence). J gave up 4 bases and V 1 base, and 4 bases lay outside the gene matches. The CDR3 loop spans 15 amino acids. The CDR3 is CASSLGLAVYNEQFF. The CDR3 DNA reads TGTGCCAGCAGCTTAGGACTAGCCGTGTACAATGAGCAGTTCTTC.

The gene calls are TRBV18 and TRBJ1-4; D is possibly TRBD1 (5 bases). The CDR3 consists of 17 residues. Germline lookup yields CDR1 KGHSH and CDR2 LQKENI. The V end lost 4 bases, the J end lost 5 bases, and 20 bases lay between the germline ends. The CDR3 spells CASSRTTPGLLNEKLFF. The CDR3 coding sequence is TGTGCCAGCTCACGAACGACACCGGGACTCCTCAATGAAAAACTGTTTTTT.

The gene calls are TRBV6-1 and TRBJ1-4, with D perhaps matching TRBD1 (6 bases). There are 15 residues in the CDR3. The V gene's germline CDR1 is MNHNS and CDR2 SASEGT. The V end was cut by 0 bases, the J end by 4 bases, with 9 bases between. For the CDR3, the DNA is TGTGCCAGCAGTGAAGCAAGGGGGGTTAATGAAAAACTGTTTTTT. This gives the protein CASSEARGVNEKLFF.

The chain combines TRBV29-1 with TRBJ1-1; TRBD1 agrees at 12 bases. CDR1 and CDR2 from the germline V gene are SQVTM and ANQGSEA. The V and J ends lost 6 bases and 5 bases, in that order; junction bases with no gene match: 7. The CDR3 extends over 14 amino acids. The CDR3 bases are TGCAGCGTGCGGGACAGGGGGCTGGAGACTGAAGCTTTCTTT. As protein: CSVRDRGLETEAFF.

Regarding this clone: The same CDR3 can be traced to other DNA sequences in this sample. The chain's CDR3 is CASSPDSNTEAFF. DNA of the CDR3: TGTGCCAGCTCACCAGACAGTAACACTGAAGCTTTCTTT. V and J are TRBV18 and TRBJ1-1; tentative D call: TRBD1 (5 bases). In germline, CDR1 is KGHSH, CDR2 LQKENI. Trimming left V 2 bases short and J 2 bases short, with 6 bases between. The CDR3 length is 13 residues.

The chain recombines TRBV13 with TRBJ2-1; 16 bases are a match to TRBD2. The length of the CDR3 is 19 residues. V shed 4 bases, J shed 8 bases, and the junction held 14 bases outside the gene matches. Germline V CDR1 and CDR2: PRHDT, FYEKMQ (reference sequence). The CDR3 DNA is TGTGCCAGCAGCTCACGAAGTGTTGGGACTAGCGGGAGGGTCCATGAGCAGTTCTTC. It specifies CASSSRSVGTSGRVHEQFF.

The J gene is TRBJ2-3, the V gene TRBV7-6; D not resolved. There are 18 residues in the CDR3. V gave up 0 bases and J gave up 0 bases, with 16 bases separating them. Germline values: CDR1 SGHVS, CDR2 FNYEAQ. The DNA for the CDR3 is TGTGCCAGCAGCTTAGCGGAATCGAGACAAACCAGCACAGATACGCAGTATTTT. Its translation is CASSLAESRQTSTDTQYF.